These T cell receptor beta chains were read from a single sample in a study of Ad26.COV2.S vaccination and SARS-CoV-2 variants. TCRdb keeps only in-frame clones here, not all; method: immunoSEQ multiplex PCR. The sample shows 200,000 to 250,000 clones, roughly 90% of them seen only once. Here the sequenced sample was peripheral blood, taken in a trial of Ad26.COV2.S vaccine versus placebo. The receptors here all came from a person aged 18 to 59 who received the Ad26.COV2.S COVID-19 vaccine or a placebo. Each CDR3 is given with its conserved first and last residue. The order of the fields is V gene, CDR3 protein.

v_gene: TRBV6-5
CDR3aa: CASGNSPLSTDTQYF

v_gene: TRBV9
CDR3aa: CASSVGAVGSPLHF

v_gene: TRBV5-8
CDR3aa: CASRRSFETEAFF

v_gene: TRBV3-1/TRBV3-2
CDR3aa: CASSRSAILAAEAFF

v_gene: TRBV6-5
CDR3aa: CASSKVGVRQYF

v_gene: TRBV28
CDR3aa: CASSSVVVGQGYGKLFF

v_gene: TRBV9
CDR3aa: CASSPTGTNTGELFF

v_gene: TRBV25-1
CDR3aa: CASSERFGRGQVGELFF

v_gene: TRBV5-4
CDR3aa: CASSLMSEPSTDTQYF

v_gene: TRBV27
CDR3aa: CASSSRTIGESGELFF

v_gene: TRBV3-1/TRBV3-2
CDR3aa: CASSQDPGRDEQYF

v_gene: TRBV11-2
CDR3aa: CASSLQGDTQYF

v_gene: TRBV7-6
CDR3aa: CASSLRGPPVNTEAFF

v_gene: TRBV3-1/TRBV3-2
CDR3aa: CASSPGTYEQYF

v_gene: TRBV23-1
CDR3aa: CASSQYLNRLGKNIQYF

v_gene: TRBV3-1/TRBV3-2
CDR3aa: CASSQGRRYEQYF

v_gene: TRBV18
CDR3aa: CASSPPGTGRGSSYEQYF

v_gene: TRBV7-8
CDR3aa: CASSPGQGTGYTF

v_gene: TRBV3-1/TRBV3-2
CDR3aa: CASSPHPGSNTEAFF

v_gene: TRBV7-2
CDR3aa: CASSVRQPGNTIYF

v_gene: TRBV28
CDR3aa: CASSPRDRGFTDTQYF

v_gene: TRBV7-5
CDR3aa: CARSTDSGSTGGQPQHF

v_gene: TRBV19
CDR3aa: CASSEGGNQPQHF

v_gene: TRBV6-5
CDR3aa: CASSPQTGPGYTF

v_gene: TRBV5-6
CDR3aa: CASSLRRTATYEQYF

v_gene: TRBV4-2
CDR3aa: CASSQGRDKYQETQYF

v_gene: TRBV7-8
CDR3aa: CASSPTGQGADTQYF

v_gene: TRBV5-1
CDR3aa: CASSPPGQGGYEQYF

v_gene: TRBV11-1
CDR3aa: CASSLGQTTTTTEAFF

v_gene: TRBV9
CDR3aa: CASSGGWGFNYGYTF

v_gene: TRBV7-2
CDR3aa: CASSLGLLGRPYEQYF

v_gene: TRBV3-1/TRBV3-2
CDR3aa: CASSQARGTEAFF

v_gene: TRBV5-4
CDR3aa: CASSARQGVDEQYF

v_gene: TRBV28
CDR3aa: CASSLLGLAEPQETQYF

v_gene: TRBV4-1
CDR3aa: CASSLPAGKQFF

v_gene: TRBV5-1
CDR3aa: CASSLTGLAGGGNEQFF

v_gene: TRBV6-6
CDR3aa: CASSFTGGDGYTF

v_gene: TRBV28
CDR3aa: CASSLYYEQYF

v_gene: TRBV4-1
CDR3aa: CASSLPGASNQPQHF

v_gene: TRBV30
CDR3aa: CAWGRGRVSATNEKLFF

v_gene: TRBV5-1
CDR3aa: CASSVTSGIYEQYF

v_gene: TRBV5-5
CDR3aa: CASSLRSAETQYF

v_gene: TRBV4-3
CDR3aa: CASSQDWPHQIFYEQYF

v_gene: TRBV9
CDR3aa: CASSVGQEATNEKLFF

v_gene: TRBV25-1
CDR3aa: CASGDPGQGAGGRDF

v_gene: TRBV12-3/TRBV12-4
CDR3aa: CASGLSGTDTQYF

v_gene: TRBV19
CDR3aa: CATGQGNPEQYF

v_gene: TRBV10-3
CDR3aa: CAISGTGGEAFF

v_gene: TRBV4-3
CDR3aa: CASSLGTSGSNEQFF

v_gene: TRBV18
CDR3aa: CASSPGIGTDTQYF

v_gene: TRBV7-6
CDR3aa: CASSLRGASSGAPSYEQYF

v_gene: TRBV7-9
CDR3aa: CASRPTQAYTEAFF

v_gene: TRBV18
CDR3aa: CASSEPPYEQYF

v_gene: TRBV27
CDR3aa: CASSPSGVRYHSPLHF

v_gene: TRBV7-9
CDR3aa: CASSLDRTEAFF

v_gene: TRBV28
CDR3aa: CAISGGPKSYEQYF

v_gene: TRBV5-1
CDR3aa: CATSKRGNNEQFF

v_gene: TRBV29-1
CDR3aa: CSVEIAKNIQYF

v_gene: TRBV14
CDR3aa: CASSLRLAGGNEQYF

v_gene: TRBV6-5
CDR3aa: CASSAKMGALHF